Shown below are 17 T cell receptor beta chains from a single sample sequenced in a study of cytotoxic CD8 clonotypes in ibrutinib-treated CLL. Assay used: immunoSEQ multiplex PCR; TCRdb lists only in-frame clones, some missing. The sample carries roughly 30,000 clones, 70% to 80% recorded once. Material: PBMCs, obtained after 36 months of ibrutinib treatment. The receptors originated from a human donor with chronic lymphocytic leukemia.

The V gene is TRBV7-9, the J gene TRBJ1-2, with D tentatively TRBD1 (6 bases). CDR3 length equals 14 residues. From germline, CDR1 is SEHNR and CDR2 FQNEAQ (reference sequence). Deletions cut 6 bases from V and 6 bases from J, with 17 bases between. DNA of the CDR3: TGTGCCAGCAGAATTGGAATGGGGGGCGATGGCTACACCTTC. Protein: CASRIGMGGDGYTF.

The chain links TRBV5-1 to TRBJ2-3; D may match TRBD1 or TRBD2 (5 bases each). Trimming shortened V by 4 bases and J by 7 bases, and 19 bases separated the two germline ends. The germline V gene has CDR1 SGHRS and CDR2 YFSETQ. This CDR3 is 15 amino acids long. CDR3 residues: CASSALPGTANTQYF. CDR3 in DNA: TGCGCCAGCAGCGCCCTCCCTGGGACGGCGAATACGCAGTATTTT.

This clone is a singleton in its sample. The chain links TRBV6-6 to TRBJ2-7; the D gene is possibly TRBD1 (6 bases). V was trimmed by 5 bases and J by 2 bases, leaving 16 bases between them. The CDR3 runs to 15 residues. In germline, CDR1 is MNHNY, CDR2 SVGAGI (reference sequence). The CDR3 sequence: CASSATGSLTYEQYF. The CDR3 DNA reads as TGTGCCAGCAGTGCTACAGGGAGTCTCACCTACGAGCAGTACTTC.

V gene TRBV9 combines with J gene TRBJ2-7; D might be TRBD2 (6 bases). The germline V and J ends were trimmed by 0 bases and 6 bases, with 19 bases remaining between them. The CDR3 extends over 16 amino acids. From germline, CDR1 is SGDLS and CDR2 YYNGEE. The CDR3 sequence is CASSVEGHTPGGEQYF. The CDR3 DNA sequence: TGTGCCAGCAGCGTAGAAGGACACACCCCCGGGGGCGAGCAGTACTTC.

The rearrangement uses TRBV7-2 and TRBJ2-3; D gene unclear. The CDR3 is 13 amino acids. The V end lost 5 bases, the J end lost 3 bases, and 9 bases lay between the germline ends. Germline CDR1 reads SGHTA; CDR2 reads FQGNSA. The CDR3 region has the DNA TGTGCCAGCAGCCCACCTTCGACAGATACGCAGTATTTT. Translation gives CASSPPSTDTQYF.

The rearrangement joins TRBV7-6 to TRBJ1-3; D remains ambiguous. CDR3 length equals 16 residues. The germline V and J ends were trimmed by 5 bases and 2 bases, with 16 bases remaining between them. Germline V CDR1 and CDR2: SGHVS, FNYEAQ. The CDR3 is CASSDYPPLTGNTIYF. Written as DNA, the CDR3 is TGTGCCAGCAGCGATTACCCTCCCCTAACTGGAAACACCATATATTTT.

This clone was counted between two and nine times. The rearrangement links TRBV7-3 to TRBJ1-1, with D possibly being TRBD1 (6 bases). The CDR3 consists of 13 residues. Trimming removed 6 bases from V and 4 bases from J, with 12 bases in between. Germline loops: CDR1 SGHTA, CDR2 FQGTGA. CDR3 in amino acids: CASSLQGGTEAFF. The CDR3, as DNA: TGTGCCAGCAGTTTACAGGGAGGCACTGAAGCTTTCTTT.

Written as DNA, the CDR3 is TGTGCCAGCGCCCCTCTCTCGGGTCAGCCCCAGCATTTT. Amino acids: CASAPLSGQPQHF. This rearrangement joins TRBV27 to TRBJ1-5; D is unclear. Germline CDR1 reads MNHEY; CDR2 reads SMNVEV (reference sequence). V was clipped by 8 bases and J by 6 bases, with 14 bases between them. The CDR3 spans 13 residues.

Here the CDR3 DNA reads TGCAGTGCTAGAGACCGGCGGGGAAAGTTCTTC. Its translation is CSARDRRGKFF. The gene calls are TRBV20-1 and TRBJ2-1; TRBD2 is a possible D gene (6 bases). Germline CDR1 DFQATT, CDR2 SNEGSKA (reference sequence). V lost 0 bases and J lost 14, with 11 bases in between. This CDR3 region has 11 residues.

The rearrangement links TRBV27 to TRBJ2-6; D gene unclear. The V end lost 2 bases, the J end lost 0 bases, and 5 bases lay between the germline ends. This CDR3 contains 15 residues. Germline V gives CDR1 MNHEY, CDR2 SMNVEV (reference sequence). CDR3 DNA: TGTGCCAGCAGTTTAGGGTCCTCTGGGGCCAACGTCCTGACTTTC. This codes for CASSLGSSGANVLTF.

V usage is TRBV27 and J usage is TRBJ1-5, with D uncertain. Germline lookup yields CDR1 MNHEY and CDR2 SMNVEV (reference sequence). The CDR3 contains 14 residues. Trimming stripped 4 bases from V and 2 bases from J, with 9 bases between. The CDR3 protein is CASSSPLRNQPQHF. The CDR3 nucleotides are TGTGCCAGCAGTTCGCCCCTGCGCAATCAGCCCCAGCATTTT.

This chain links TRBV5-1 with TRBJ2-1; D gene uncertain. Germline V gene data show CDR1 as SGHRS and CDR2 as YFSETQ. The CDR3 is 14 residues long. The ends were cut back, 1 base at V and 9 bases at J, with 14 bases in the middle. CDR3 loop: CASSLIPRRGEQFF. Here the CDR3 DNA reads TGCGCCAGCAGCTTGATTCCCCGGCGAGGTGAGCAGTTCTTC.

This chain joins TRBV5-1 and TRBJ1-3; D ambiguous. Germline V gene lookup returns CDR1 SGHRS and CDR2 YFSETQ. Deletions cut 0 bases from V and 4 bases from J, with 5 bases between. The CDR3 contains 13 residues. CDR3 coding DNA: TGCGCCAGCAGCTTGGGCGAAGGAAACACCATATATTTT. It yields the protein CASSLGEGNTIYF.

The CDR3, as DNA: TGTGCCAGCAGCTTAGCGCTGGGCGCCCGAGGCGGAAACACCATATATTTT. This sequence encodes CASSLALGARGGNTIYF. This chain connects TRBV7-6 to TRBJ1-3; D is undetermined. Germline V gene data show CDR1 as SGHVS and CDR2 as FNYEAQ. CDR3 length: 17 amino acids. With 0 bases removed from V and 4 bases from J, the gap between germline ends came to 16 bases.

This chain connects TRBV28 to TRBJ1-1, with D tentatively TRBD1 (6 bases). CDR3 length: 14 amino acids. Trimming took 8 bases from V and 7 from J, leaving 20 bases between them. Looked up from germline, CDR1 is MDHEN and CDR2 is SYDVKM. CDR3 amino acids: CASGSRYTGNEAFF. CDR3 nucleotide sequence: TGTGCCAGCGGGTCCCGGTATACAGGGAATGAAGCTTTCTTT.

The genes are TRBV5-4 and TRBJ2-5; tentative D call: TRBD2 (5 bases). Germline V gives CDR1 SGHNT, CDR2 YYREEE (reference sequence). The CDR3 loop spans 14 amino acids. With 0 bases removed from V and 5 bases from J, the gap between germline ends came to 11 bases. The CDR3 region has the DNA TGTGCCAGCAGCTTGGCCGGGGTAGTGGAGACCCAGTACTTC. Translation gives CASSLAGVVETQYF.

The gene calls are TRBV5-1 and TRBJ1-1, with a possible D match to TRBD1 (6 bases). The CDR3 spans 15 residues. The ends were cut back, 3 bases at V and 0 bases at J, with 12 bases in the middle. Germline CDR1 reads SGHRS; CDR2 reads YFSETQ. Here the CDR3 reads CASSYTRGLNTEAFF. Written as DNA, the CDR3 is TGCGCCAGCAGCTACACCAGGGGCCTGAACACTGAAGCTTTCTTT.